The next 29 T cell receptor beta chains were all read from a single sample in a study of cytomegalovirus exposure and HLA in healthy donors (dated 2017 in TCRdb). Library generation was performed with the immunoSEQ multiplex PCR assay. The multiplex PCR relied on a mix of 60 forward primers for TCR Vbeta segments and 13 reverse primers for TCR Jbeta segments. TCRdb mirrors the immuneACCESS table, restricted to in-frame sequences. Some clones are absent from its copies; in checked studies, under half trace to an unresolved V gene, and the reason for the others is unknown. The table for this sample lists around 50,000 clones. The ten biggest clones cover 17% of the sample. Sequences were obtained from PBMCs. All receptors come from a male donor in good health and CMV-seronegative.

The chain has TRBV9 and TRBJ2-1, with 7 nucleotides matching TRBD2. Germline CDR1 is SGDLS and CDR2 is YYNGEE. This CDR3 spans 15 amino acids. Trimming removed 4 bases from V and 0 bases from J; junction bases left unmatched: 4. CDR3 sequence (DNA): TGTGCCAGCAGCACCCTAGCGGCCTCCTACAATGAGCAGTTCTTC. Residues: CASSTLAASYNEQFF. The full variable domain, its missing parts supplied by reference TRBV9 and TRBJ2-1, is DSGVTQTPKHLITATGQRVTLRCSPRSGDLSVYWYQQSLDQGLQFLIQYYNGEERAKGNILERFSAQQFPDLHSELNLSSLELGDSALYFCASSTLAASYNEQFFGPGTRLTVL.

V and J are TRBV2 and TRBJ1-3; possible D gene TRBD1, 6 bases. CDR1 and CDR2 from the germline V gene are SNHLY and FYNNEI. Deletions cut 6 bases from V and 0 bases from J, with 12 bases between. This CDR3 is 15 amino acids long. The CDR3 region is CASRTDRSSGNTIYF. CDR3 nucleotide sequence: TGTGCCAGCAGAACGGACAGAAGCTCTGGAAACACCATATATTTT.

The chain combines TRBV15 with TRBJ1-4, with 9 bases matching TRBD1. The junction had 6 bases not matched to a gene; V was cut back by 0 bases and J by 7 bases. This CDR3 contains 16 residues. Germline values: CDR1 LNHNV, CDR2 YYDKDF (reference sequence). CDR3 residues: CATSRDSGQGFEKLFF. The CDR3 DNA reads as TGTGCCACCAGCAGAGATAGCGGACAGGGGTTTGAAAAACTGTTTTTT.

The chain combines TRBV5-4 with TRBJ1-4; D possibly corresponds to TRBD1 (6 bases). With 4 bases removed from V and 7 bases from J, the gap between germline ends came to 17 bases. This CDR3 contains 15 residues. Germline V gene data show CDR1 as SGHNT and CDR2 as YYREEE (reference sequence). CDR3: CASSPKGTTSEKLFF. The CDR3 DNA sequence: TGTGCCAGCAGCCCGAAGGGGACAACCTCTGAAAAACTGTTTTTT.

The chain employs TRBV30 and TRBJ2-3; the match to TRBD2 covers 12 bases. CDR1 GTSNPN and CDR2 SVGIG come from the germline V gene (reference sequence). Trimming took 4 bases from V and 4 from J; bases not matched to a gene: 6. The CDR3 is 15 amino acids. The CDR3 coding sequence is TGTGCCTGGACCCCAGGACTAGCGGGGTCAGATACGCAGTATTTT. It translates to CAWTPGLAGSDTQYF.

This chain joins TRBV4-1 and TRBJ1-4; D perhaps matches TRBD1 (5 bases). The CDR3 covers 14 residues. Trimming shortened V by 0 bases and J by 8 bases, and 10 bases separated the two germline ends. Germline CDR1 MGHRA, CDR2 YSYEKL. The chain's CDR3 is CASSQERGPEKLFF. In nucleotides, the CDR3 is TGCGCCAGCAGCCAAGAGCGGGGCCCCGAAAAACTGTTTTTT.

This sequence joins TRBV5-8 and TRBJ1-1, with 10 nucleotides matching TRBD1. Germline values: CDR1 SGHTS, CDR2 YDEGEE. V shed 3 bases, J shed 7 bases, and the junction held 3 bases outside the gene matches. The CDR3 has 13 amino acids. The CDR3: CASSWGQGFEAFF. The CDR3 DNA reads as TGTGCCAGCAGCTGGGGACAGGGGTTTGAAGCTTTCTTT.

The chain links TRBV19 to TRBJ1-6; weak D call: TRBD1 (6 bases). Trimming shortened V by 7 bases and J by 8 bases, and 18 bases separated the two germline ends. This CDR3 region has 15 residues. Germline-derived CDR1 and CDR2 are LNHDA and SQIVND (reference sequence). The CDR3 is CASILSGAADSPLHF. As DNA, the CDR3 is TGTGCCAGTATCCTTTCAGGGGCTGCCGATTCACCCCTCCACTTT.

V usage is TRBV5-6 and J usage is TRBJ2-7; 10 nucleotides line up with TRBD1. After removal of 2 bases from V and 2 bases from J, the junction contained 4 bases not matched to a gene. This CDR3 region has 15 residues. Germline assignment: CDR1 SGHDT and CDR2 YYEEEE. The CDR3 reads CASSFIGTGAYEQYF. CDR3 nucleotide sequence: TGTGCCAGCAGCTTTATAGGGACAGGGGCCTACGAGCAGTACTTC.

The CDR3 sequence: CASSRGRQGAYEQYF. CDR3 in DNA: TGCGCCAGCAGCCGGGGGCGACAGGGGGCATACGAGCAGTACTTC. V is TRBV4-3 and J is TRBJ2-7, with 10 bases identical to TRBD1. After removal of 4 bases from V and 4 bases from J, the junction contained 7 bases not matched to a gene. The CDR3 loop spans 15 amino acids. Germline CDR1 and CDR2: LGHNA and YSLEER.

V usage is TRBV18 and J usage is TRBJ2-7; 7 bases line up with TRBD1. After removal of 3 bases from V and 0 bases from J, the junction contained 8 bases not matched to a gene. The CDR3 is 16 amino acids. CDR1 and CDR2 from the germline V gene are KGHSH and LQKENI. This CDR3 reads CASSPSDRAFSYEQYF. CDR3 sequence (DNA): TGTGCCAGCTCACCGAGTGACAGGGCGTTCTCCTACGAGCAGTACTTC.

The chain carries TRBV29-1 and TRBJ1-2, with a weak D call TRBD1 (5 bases). The CDR3 extends over 14 amino acids. Germline lookup yields CDR1 SQVTM and CDR2 ANQGSEA. V was shortened by 6 bases and J by 8 bases, with 22 bases between the two germline ends. Written as DNA, the CDR3 is TGCAGCGTCCGTCGAGGGTCGGCGGGGGAAGGCTACACCTTC. This codes for CSVRRGSAGEGYTF. The full variable domain, its missing parts supplied by reference TRBV29-1 and TRBJ1-2, is SAVISQKPSRDICQRGTSLTIQCQVDSQVTMMFWYRQQPGQSLTLIATANQGSEATYESGFVIDKFPISRPNLTFSTLTVSNMSPEDSSIYLCSVRRGSAGEGYTFGSGTRLTVV.

As concerns this clone: The CDR3 does not close with the conserved phenylalanine or tryptophan, likely indicating a read error. The J gene is TRBJ1-1, the V gene TRBV9; possible D gene TRBD1, 6 bases. Trimming shortened V by 4 bases and J by 4 bases, and 14 bases separated the two germline ends. Germline values: CDR1 SGDLS, CDR2 YYNGEE. This CDR3 region has 14 residues. CDR3 nucleotide sequence: TGTGCCAGCAGCAAAGTACAGGGCGGCACTGAAGCTTTCTCT. This sequence encodes CASSKVQGGTEAFS.

J is TRBJ1-1 and V is TRBV18; D gene unclear. Trimming took 6 bases from V and 4 from J, leaving 12 bases between them. This CDR3 region has 13 residues. Germline CDR1 KGHSH, CDR2 LQKENI. In nucleotides, the CDR3 is TGTGCCAGCTCCCCTGCCCCTAGCACTGAAGCTTTCTTT. It codes for CASSPAPSTEAFF.

The chain is built from TRBV18 and TRBJ2-7; D possibly corresponds to TRBD1 (5 bases). Trimming stripped 4 bases from V and 3 bases from J, with 10 bases between. The CDR3 consists of 13 residues. Germline V gives CDR1 KGHSH, CDR2 LQKENI. The CDR3 DNA follows: TGTGCCAGCTCACAGCTGACAGACTACGAGCAGTACTTC. Translating it yields CASSQLTDYEQYF.

V gene TRBV7-6 combines with J gene TRBJ2-3; 12 nucleotides agree with TRBD2. Germline lookup yields CDR1 SGHVS and CDR2 FNYEAQ. The junction had 9 bases not matched to a gene; V was cut back by 8 bases and J by 6 bases. The length of the CDR3 is 15 residues. CDR3: CASGGASGGEDTQYF. The CDR3 nucleotides are TGTGCCAGCGGCGGGGCTAGCGGGGGGGAGGATACGCAGTATTTT.

The chain uses TRBV30 and TRBJ1-2; possible D gene TRBD1, 5 bases. Trimming shortened V by 4 bases and J by 3 bases, and 6 bases separated the two germline ends. The germline V gene has CDR1 GTSNPN and CDR2 SVGIG (reference sequence). The CDR3 runs 11 residues. CDR3: CAWKQDYGYTF. The CDR3 nucleotides read TGTGCCTGGAAACAGGACTATGGCTACACCTTC.

J is TRBJ1-3 and V is TRBV2, with TRBD1 matching 8 bases. In germline, CDR1 is SNHLY, CDR2 FYNNEI. The ends lost 5 bases at V and 2 bases at J; junction bases unmatched: 2. This CDR3 has 14 residues. CDR3 amino acids: CASSQGAAGNTIYF. Here the CDR3 DNA reads TGTGCCAGCAGTCAGGGGGCGGCTGGAAACACCATATATTTT.

J is TRBJ1-1 and V is TRBV9; D ambiguous. This CDR3 spans 13 amino acids. From germline, CDR1 is SGDLS and CDR2 YYNGEE. With 1 base removed from V and 1 base from J, the gap between germline ends came to 5 bases. In nucleotides, the CDR3 is TGTGCCAGCAGCGTATATTCGAACACTGAAGCTTTCTTT. It yields the protein CASSVYSNTEAFF.

This chain connects TRBV30 to TRBJ1-2, with D uncertain. The CDR3 is 14 residues long. Between the trimmed V and J ends, which lost 2 bases and 3 bases, there was a span of 13 bases. Germline V gene sequence: CDR1 GTSNPN, CDR2 SVGIG (reference sequence). CDR3 amino acids: CAWSLSSGHYGYTF. In nucleotides, the CDR3 is TGTGCCTGGAGTCTCAGTTCAGGTCACTATGGCTACACCTTC.

This chain links TRBV29-1 with TRBJ2-7; weak D call: TRBD2 (5 bases). This CDR3 region has 11 residues. Trimming stripped 1 base from V and 7 bases from J, with 8 bases between. Germline V gene lookup returns CDR1 SQVTM and CDR2 ANQGSEA. In DNA, the CDR3 is TGCAGCGTTGAAGTTGGGGAGGAGCAGTACTTC. The encoded protein is CSVEVGEEQYF.

This chain uses TRBV19 with TRBJ1-2; 7 bases map to TRBD1. The junction had 7 bases not matched to a gene; V was cut back by 6 bases and J by 3 bases. The CDR3 consists of 14 residues. CDR1 is LNHDA and CDR2 is SQIVND in the germline V gene (reference sequence). CDR3 amino acids: CASSTRGQYYGYTF. The DNA for the CDR3 is TGTGCCAGTAGCACCCGGGGACAGTACTATGGCTACACCTTC.

The chain couples TRBV7-6 to TRBJ1-1, with TRBD1 matching over 8 bases. V gave up 1 base and J gave up 4 bases; unmatched junction bases: 8. Germline CDR1 and CDR2: SGHVS and FNYEAQ. This CDR3 spans 16 amino acids. The CDR3 sequence is CASSLELGQGITEAFF. The CDR3 nucleotides read TGTGCCAGCAGCTTAGAATTAGGACAGGGTATCACTGAAGCTTTCTTT.

V is TRBV6-5 and J is TRBJ1-2; possibly TRBD1 for D (6 bases). Germline V CDR1 and CDR2: MNHEY, SVGAGI. Trimming took off 5 bases at V and 2 bases at J, with 12 bases between the two ends. The CDR3 runs to 14 residues. CDR3 sequence: CASSEQGINYGYTF. The CDR3 DNA follows: TGTGCCAGCAGTGAGCAGGGGATAAACTATGGCTACACCTTC.

The chain has TRBV19 and TRBJ2-3; D is undetermined. V was clipped by 5 bases and J by 4 bases, with 7 bases between them. CDR1 is LNHDA and CDR2 is SQIVND in the germline V gene (reference sequence). This CDR3 has 12 amino acids. CDR3 region: CASSSRSDTQYF. The CDR3 DNA reads TGTGCCAGTAGTTCCAGGTCAGATACGCAGTATTTT.

The V call is TRBV5-1, the J call TRBJ2-1; 9 nucleotides line up with TRBD2. The germline V gene has CDR1 SGHRS and CDR2 YFSETQ. This CDR3 is 15 amino acids long. V shed 0 bases and J 4 bases; nucleotides not matched to a gene: 2. CDR3 sequence: CASSLDLAGYNEQFF. CDR3 bases: TGCGCCAGCAGCTTGGATCTAGCGGGGTACAATGAGCAGTTCTTC.

The rearrangement links TRBV29-1 to TRBJ1-2; no clear D gene. The CDR3 length is 12 residues. CDR1 is SQVTM, CDR2 ANQGSEA, per germline. Trimming removed 2 bases from V and 4 bases from J, with 8 bases in between. The DNA for the CDR3 is TGCAGCGTTGAATACCCTAGCTATGGCTACACCTTC. Translating gives CSVEYPSYGYTF.

The genes are TRBV29-1 and TRBJ1-2; D is unclear. Germline V gene lookup returns CDR1 SQVTM and CDR2 ANQGSEA. The CDR3 runs to 12 residues. Trimming removed 6 bases at V and 8 bases at J, with 16 bases between. CDR3 loop: CSVEKPGRGYTF. The CDR3 DNA sequence: TGCAGCGTGGAGAAACCGGGTCGGGGCTACACCTTC. The full variable domain, with the rest looked up from reference TRBV29-1 and TRBJ1-2, is SAVISQKPSRDICQRGTSLTIQCQVDSQVTMMFWYRQQPGQSLTLIATANQGSEATYESGFVIDKFPISRPNLTFSTLTVSNMSPEDSSIYLCSVEKPGRGYTFGSGTRLTVV.

The chain employs TRBV4-2 and TRBJ1-4; D gene unclear. The V end was cut by 4 bases, the J end by 8 bases, with 11 bases between. The CDR3 is 13 amino acids. Germline CDR1 and CDR2: LGHNA and YNFKEQ. The CDR3 DNA reads TGTGCCAGCAGCCCCGAGGCCCGGGAAAAACTGTTTTTT. It is translated as CASSPEAREKLFF.